The 21 T cell receptor beta chains presented below share a single source sample, sequenced in a study of cytomegalovirus exposure and HLA in healthy donors. The table came from immunoSEQ multiplex PCR; TCRdb's copy has only in-frame clones and leaves some out. The sample contains 150,000 to 200,000 clones, around 88% of which appear only once. Source material: PBMCs. Source of these receptors: a woman aged 18-29 years in good health and CMV-seronegative.

V usage is TRBV29-1 and J usage is TRBJ2-2; weak D call: TRBD1 (6 bases). The CDR3 loop spans 15 amino acids. Germline V gene sequence: CDR1 SQVTM, CDR2 ANQGSEA. Trimming took off 4 bases at V and 2 bases at J, with 14 bases between the two ends. In DNA, the CDR3 is TGCAGCGTTGGGGGGACATCTCAAAACACCGGGGAGCTGTTTTTT. Translation gives CSVGGTSQNTGELFF.

This rearrangement joins TRBV11-2 to TRBJ2-4; the D gene is possibly TRBD1 (6 bases). The germline V and J ends were trimmed by 5 bases and 9 bases, with 26 bases remaining between them. The CDR3 contains 17 residues. CDR1 SGHAT and CDR2 FQNNGV come from the germline V gene. CDR3 nucleotide sequence: TGTGCCAGCAGCCCCGGCGGTAACAGACTATTACAGGGCATTCAGTACTTC. Translation gives CASSPGGNRLLQGIQYF.

The CDR3 DNA reads TGCGCCAGCAGCCCCCAGCGAATCTCATCCTACGAGCAGTACTTC. Protein: CASSPQRISSYEQYF. This chain links TRBV5-1 with TRBJ2-7, with unresolved D. Trimming stripped 4 bases from V and 1 base from J, with 15 bases between. The CDR3 consists of 15 residues. CDR1 and CDR2 (germline): SGHRS, YFSETQ.

The V call is TRBV7-9, the J call TRBJ1-1; the D is unclear. Deletions cut 5 bases from V and 0 bases from J, with 7 bases between. Germline V gene data show CDR1 as SEHNR and CDR2 as FQNEAQ (reference sequence). This CDR3 comprises 13 residues. DNA of the CDR3: TGTGCCAGCAGCCCAAGCATGAACACTGAAGCTTTCTTT. Protein sequence: CASSPSMNTEAFF.

The chain has TRBV4-1 and TRBJ1-5; D gene ambiguous. CDR1 MGHRA and CDR2 YSYEKL come from the germline V gene. The CDR3 consists of 17 residues. Trimming cost V 0 bases and J 3 bases, with 15 bases left between them. This CDR3 reads CASSQDASAIINQPQHF. The DNA for the CDR3 is TGCGCCAGCAGCCAAGATGCGAGCGCGATCATCAATCAGCCCCAGCATTTT.

The chain couples TRBV5-1 to TRBJ2-1; 10 bases match TRBD2. Germline CDR1 and CDR2: SGHRS and YFSETQ. The trim removed 0 bases at V and 4 bases at J, leaving 4 bases unmatched. This CDR3 has 16 residues. CDR3 residues: CASSLAGSGGYNEQFF. Written as DNA, the CDR3 is TGCGCCAGCAGCTTGGCCGGTAGCGGGGGGTACAATGAGCAGTTCTTC.

This chain connects TRBV6-5 to TRBJ2-7, with TRBD2 matching over 9 bases. The J segment lost 4 bases and the V segment lost 7 bases, leaving 11 bases of the junction unmatched. The length of the CDR3 is 15 residues. Germline-derived CDR1 and CDR2 are MNHEY and SVGAGI. This CDR3 is CASTRGLAGAYEQYF. In DNA form, the CDR3 reads TGTGCCAGCACCCGGGGGTTAGCGGGAGCATACGAGCAGTACTTC.

The chain links TRBV27 to TRBJ2-2; perhaps TRBD1 as D (5 bases). CDR3 size: 14 residues. Germline CDR1 and CDR2: MNHEY and SMNVEV (reference sequence). V was clipped by 2 bases and J by 7 bases, with 11 bases between them. Here the CDR3 reads CASSLTTDSGELFF. As DNA, the CDR3 is TGTGCCAGCAGTTTAACGACAGACAGCGGGGAGCTGTTTTTT.

Only one count was recorded for this clone. V gene TRBV29-1 combines with J gene TRBJ1-1, with D tentatively TRBD1 (5 bases). CDR1 and CDR2 (germline): SQVTM, ANQGSEA. The CDR3 is made up of 15 amino acids. V was clipped by 5 bases and J by 3 bases, with 19 bases between them. CDR3 protein: CSVNPIGGGDTEAFF. CDR3 sequence (DNA): TGCAGCGTTAACCCTATTGGCGGGGGTGACACTGAAGCTTTCTTT.

This chain connects TRBV15 to TRBJ1-2; a possible D gene is TRBD1 (5 bases). V shed 1 base and J shed 8 bases, with 14 bases lying between them. Germline V gives CDR1 LNHNV, CDR2 YYDKDF (reference sequence). The CDR3 spans 14 residues. The CDR3 loop is CATSRGRDSHGYTF. In DNA, the CDR3 is TGTGCCACCAGCAGAGGCCGGGACTCCCACGGCTACACCTTC.

This chain joins TRBV5-1 and TRBJ2-1, with 8 bases aligning to TRBD2. CDR3 size: 15 residues. The V segment lost 4 bases and the J segment 4 bases; nucleotides outside the gene matches: 7. Germline V lookup: CDR1 SGHRS, CDR2 YFSETQ. CDR3 loop: CASSPGTRNYNEQFF. In nucleotides, the CDR3 is TGCGCCAGCAGCCCTGGGACTAGAAATTACAATGAGCAGTTCTTC.

This clone was seen a single time. The V gene is TRBV19, the J gene TRBJ1-6; TRBD1 might be the D (6 bases). With 4 bases removed from V and 10 bases from J, the gap between germline ends came to 11 bases. The CDR3 runs 13 residues. CDR1 is LNHDA, CDR2 SQIVND, per germline (reference sequence). CDR3 in DNA: TGTGCCAGTAGTACGACAGGAAACTCACCCCTCCACTTT. Protein product: CASSTTGNSPLHF. Full variable domain (missing parts from reference TRBV19 and TRBJ1-6): DGGITQSPKYLFRKEGQNVTLSCEQNLNHDAMYWYRQDPGQGLRLIYYSQIVNDFQKGDIAEGYSVSREKKESFPLTVTSAQKNPTAFYLCASSTTGNSPLHFGNGTRLTVT.

This chain uses TRBV30 with TRBJ2-5, with a weak D call TRBD2 (7 bases). This CDR3 is built from 15 residues. The ends were cut back, 3 bases at V and 5 bases at J, with 19 bases in the middle. Germline lookup yields CDR1 GTSNPN and CDR2 SVGIG (reference sequence). The CDR3 reads CAWSSGEGGRETQYF. The CDR3 coding sequence is TGTGCCTGGAGCAGCGGGGAGGGGGGGCGCGAGACCCAGTACTTC. Using reference TRBV30 and TRBJ2-5 for the parts outside the CDR3, the full variable domain is SQTIHQWPATLVQPVGSPLSLECTVEGTSNPNLYWYRQAAGRGLQLLFYSVGIGQISSEVPQNLSASRPQDRQFILSSKKLLLSDSGFYLCAWSSGEGGRETQYFGPGTRLLVL.

This chain joins TRBV2 and TRBJ2-2, with 8 nucleotides matching TRBD1. The CDR3 has 14 residues. Germline V lookup: CDR1 SNHLY, CDR2 FYNNEI. V lost 8 bases to trimming and J lost 7 bases; unmatched junction nucleotides: 9. The CDR3 sequence: CASQGQGAVGELFF. The CDR3 DNA reads TGTGCCAGCCAGGGGCAGGGGGCGGTCGGGGAGCTGTTTTTT.

This clone was found a few times. V and J are TRBV2 and TRBJ2-7; D gene ambiguous. The CDR3 runs to 11 residues. Germline CDR1 reads SNHLY; CDR2 reads FYNNEI. The ends were cut back, 5 bases at V and 2 bases at J, with 4 bases in the middle. This chain's CDR3 is CASSQTYEQYF. CDR3 DNA sequence: TGTGCCAGCAGTCAGACCTACGAGCAGTACTTC.

Concerning this clone: Germline and junction disagree at one end, which may indicate a read error. The chain uses TRBV28 and TRBJ1-5, with no clear D. The CDR3 length is 12 residues. Per germline, CDR1 MDHEN and CDR2 SYDVKM. This CDR3 is CAGSGVGQPQHF. CDR3 nucleotides: TGCGCTGGGTCGGGAGTGGGTCAGCCCCAGCATTTT.

V is TRBV28 and J is TRBJ2-7, with 8 bases that match TRBD2. The trim removed 9 bases at V and 4 bases at J, leaving 20 bases unmatched. The CDR3 spans 17 residues. CDR1 and CDR2 from the germline V gene are MDHEN and SYDVKM. CDR3 bases: TGTGCCAGACCACAAATCCGGGGGGGCCTACGGATATACGAGCAGTACTTC. It translates to CARPQIRGGLRIYEQYF.

The chain is built from TRBV5-1 and TRBJ1-2; D possibly corresponds to TRBD1 (6 bases). The V and J ends lost 7 bases and 4 bases respectively, with 26 bases between them. Per the germline V gene, CDR1 is SGHRS and CDR2 is YFSETQ. The CDR3 extends over 17 amino acids. For the CDR3, the DNA is TGCGCCAGCCGACTACCAAAAACAGGGCTTAATTTCTATGGCTACACCTTC. It yields the protein CASRLPKTGLNFYGYTF.

The chain carries TRBV9 and TRBJ1-1; TRBD1 aligns across 7 bases. This CDR3 is 15 amino acids long. Trimming at V came to 0 bases and at J to 3 bases, leaving 5 bases not matched to a gene. The germline CDR1 and CDR2 sequences are SGDLS and YYNGEE. The CDR3 here is CASSVATTGDTEAFF. CDR3 bases: TGTGCCAGCAGCGTAGCTACTACAGGGGACACTGAAGCTTTCTTT.

This clone was observed a single time. In DNA, the CDR3 is TGTGCCAGCAGTTACAGGATAGGAACGAGGGACACTGAAGCTTTCTTT. Amino acid sequence: CASSYRIGTRDTEAFF. The rearrangement uses TRBV6-5 and TRBJ1-1, with D uncertain. The CDR3 has 16 residues. Germline CDR1 MNHEY, CDR2 SVGAGI. The V end lost 2 bases, the J end lost 3 bases, and 16 bases lay between the germline ends.

The CDR3 region has the DNA TGTGCCAGCAGTCAAGGACTATCCTCAGCGTTCTTC. Translation gives CASSQGLSSAFF. The chain combines TRBV11-3 with TRBJ2-1; D may be TRBD2 (6 bases). Trimming left V 6 bases short and J 15 bases short, with 18 bases between. Germline V lookup: CDR1 SGHNT, CDR2 YENEEA. This CDR3 has 12 amino acids.